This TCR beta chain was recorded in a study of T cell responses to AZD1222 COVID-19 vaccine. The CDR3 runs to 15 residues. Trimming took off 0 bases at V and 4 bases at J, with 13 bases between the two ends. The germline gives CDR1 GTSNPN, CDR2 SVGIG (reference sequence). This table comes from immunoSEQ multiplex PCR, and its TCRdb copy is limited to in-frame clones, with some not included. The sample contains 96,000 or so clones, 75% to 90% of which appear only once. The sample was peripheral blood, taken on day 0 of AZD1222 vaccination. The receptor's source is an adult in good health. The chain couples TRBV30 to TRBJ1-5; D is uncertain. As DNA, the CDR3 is TGTGCCTGGAGTGTACTTGGCCTGGGGAATCAGCCCCAGCATTTT. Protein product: CAWSVLGLGNQPQHF.